Each of the 31 T cell receptor beta chains below was sequenced from the same sample in a study of regulatory T cells in long-lasting Graves disease. Time point described: persistent/refractory GD, antithyroid drugs over 5 years with positive TRAb. TCR sequences were obtained from RNA taken from PBMCs. Library construction for TCR beta used iRepertoire HTBI primers and Arm-PCR of CDR3 regions. TCRdb re-analysed the multiplex PCR reads in MiXCR, keeping a single row per CDR3 protein. The repertoire holds hundreds of thousands of distinct CDR3 sequences, with less than 20% as singletons. The starting material was peripheral blood mononuclear cells (PBMCs), obtained when the disease was refractory, from a patient treated with antithyroid drugs. Receptor source: a female donor with Graves disease.

The rearrangement uses TRBV19 and TRBJ1-2; D perhaps matches TRBD1 (5 bases). V was cut by 1 base and J by 4 bases, with 10 bases left in between. CDR1 and CDR2 from the germline V gene are LNHDA and SQIVND (reference sequence). There are 14 residues in the CDR3. CDR3 residues: CASSIGPGLYGYTF. The CDR3 nucleotides are TGTGCCAGTAGTATAGGCCCAGGGCTCTATGGCTACACCTTC.

The rearrangement joins TRBV10-3 to TRBJ1-4, with a tentative D call TRBD1 (6 bases). The CDR3 length is 13 residues. Germline loops: CDR1 ENHRY, CDR2 SYGVKD. Trimming took 6 bases from V and 6 from J, leaving 11 bases between them. This CDR3 reads CAIRGGADEKLFF. The CDR3 region has the DNA TGTGCCATCAGGGGGGGCGCGGATGAAAAACTGTTTTTT.

The gene calls are TRBV7-2 and TRBJ1-1; D might be TRBD1 (6 bases). V was trimmed by 1 base and J by 1 base, leaving 10 bases between them. The CDR3 covers 15 residues. CDR1 and CDR2 (germline): SGHTA, FQGNSA. CDR3 bases: TGTGCCAGCAGCTTAGTGGGACAACAGAACACTGAAGCTTTCTTT. This codes for CASSLVGQQNTEAFF.

The V and J genes are TRBV10-3 and TRBJ2-5; 7 bases fit TRBD2. Trimming removed 6 bases from V and 4 bases from J; junction bases left unmatched: 14. Per the germline V gene, CDR1 is ENHRY and CDR2 is SYGVKD. The CDR3 has 16 amino acids. The CDR3 nucleotides read TGTGCCATCAGCAACCTTGGGGGAGGGAGACGAGAGACCCAGTACTTC. This translates into CAISNLGGGRRETQYF.

There are many counts of this clonotype. The J gene is TRBJ1-4, the V gene TRBV12-3 or TRBV12-4; D is possibly TRBD1 (5 bases). V lost 6 bases to trimming and J lost 6 bases, with 26 bases between them. The CDR3 is 18 residues long. As DNA, the CDR3 is TGTGCCAGCAGCCTTTTCCTTGACAGTATGGGAGTGGATGAAAAACTGTTTTTT. Translation: CASSLFLDSMGVDEKLFF.

This clonotype showed up many times. The rearrangement uses TRBV12-3 or TRBV12-4 and TRBJ2-2, with TRBD1 as a possible D gene (6 bases). The V gene lost 5 bases and the J gene lost 4 bases, with 8 bases spanning the gap. The CDR3 is 13 residues long. DNA for the CDR3: TGTGCCAGCAGTCAGGGGTTCACCGGGGAGCTGTTTTTT. Amino acids: CASSQGFTGELFF.

This chain joins TRBV7-2 and TRBJ1-6; no clear D gene. Germline lookup yields CDR1 SGHTA and CDR2 FQGNSA. V was pared by 6 bases and J by 6 bases, with 15 bases between. The CDR3 spans 15 residues. This chain's CDR3 is CASSPTAQTNSPLHF. DNA for the CDR3: TGTGCCAGCAGTCCAACCGCCCAGACTAATTCACCCCTCCACTTT.

The chain has TRBV5-6 and TRBJ2-4; D ambiguous. Germline V gene data show CDR1 as SGHDT and CDR2 as YYEEEE. The CDR3 has 13 amino acids. Deletions cut 3 bases from V and 8 bases from J, with 12 bases between. This chain's CDR3 is CASSWSGDYIQYF. In DNA form, the CDR3 reads TGTGCCAGCAGCTGGTCAGGCGATTACATTCAGTACTTC.

The chain combines TRBV9 with TRBJ2-5; no reliable D call. Trimming pared 0 bases from V and 2 bases from J, leaving 17 bases between. The CDR3 runs 17 residues. Germline CDR1 and CDR2: SGDLS and YYNGEE. The CDR3 nucleotides are TGTGCCAGCAGCGTAGCTGGTGGCCAGGCCCCTCAAGAGACCCAGTACTTC. Protein product: CASSVAGGQAPQETQYF.

The table lists this clonotype with a few counts. V gene TRBV5-1 combines with J gene TRBJ2-1; 10 bases map to TRBD2. The CDR3 loop spans 18 amino acids. Germline V gene lookup returns CDR1 SGHRS and CDR2 YFSETQ. V lost 0 bases, J lost 5 bases, and 11 bases stayed unmatched. The CDR3 DNA is TGCGCCAGCAGCTTGGGACCTCCCGGGACTAGCGCCAACAATGAGCAGTTCTTC. This encodes CASSLGPPGTSANNEQFF.

This clonotype has ten or more counts. The chain is built from TRBV5-1 and TRBJ2-6; D perhaps matches TRBD1 (6 bases). V dropped 0 bases and J dropped 0 bases, with 16 bases sitting between them. The germline V gene encodes CDR1 SGHRS and CDR2 YFSETQ. This CDR3 spans 19 amino acids. CDR3 sequence: CASSLGPYGGSSGANVLTF. The CDR3 bases are TGCGCCAGCAGCTTGGGGCCCTATGGGGGCAGCTCTGGGGCCAACGTCCTGACTTTC.

At least ten counts were recorded for this clonotype. This sequence joins TRBV28 and TRBJ2-7, with 8 bases that match TRBD1. The germline V gene has CDR1 MDHEN and CDR2 SYDVKM. The trim removed 1 base at V and 4 bases at J, leaving 6 bases unmatched. The CDR3 consists of 15 residues. CDR3 protein: CASSLYVRGRYEQYF. CDR3 nucleotide sequence: TGTGCCAGCAGTTTATATGTCAGGGGGCGGTACGAGCAGTACTTC.

This clonotype has ten or more counts. This sequence joins TRBV2 and TRBJ2-5; 8 bases map to TRBD2. V trimming: 7 bases; J trimming: 1 base; junction bases outside the gene matches: 2. The length of the CDR3 is 13 residues. Germline V CDR1 and CDR2: SNHLY, FYNNEI. CDR3 region: CASNGLAQETQYF. The CDR3, as DNA: TGTGCCAGCAACGGACTAGCCCAAGAGACCCAGTACTTC.

V gene TRBV5-1 combines with J gene TRBJ2-5; D might be TRBD1 or TRBD2, each matching 5 bases. V was shortened by 2 bases and J by 1 base, with 12 bases between the two germline ends. The CDR3 extends over 15 amino acids. Per the germline V gene, CDR1 is SGHRS and CDR2 is YFSETQ. DNA for the CDR3: TGCGCCAGCAGCTTTATGGGACGGATCCAAGAGACCCAGTACTTC. Residues: CASSFMGRIQETQYF.

This chain joins TRBV27 and TRBJ2-3; the D gene is possibly TRBD1 (5 bases). Germline V CDR1 and CDR2: MNHEY, SMNVEV (reference sequence). The V end lost 6 bases, the J end lost 4 bases, and 14 bases lay between the germline ends. The CDR3 loop spans 14 amino acids. The CDR3 sequence is CASSSGYGADTQYF. CDR3 nucleotides: TGTGCCAGCAGCTCAGGGTATGGTGCAGATACGCAGTATTTT.

This clonotype was recorded a few times. The V call is TRBV7-6, the J call TRBJ1-3, with 7 bases lining up with TRBD1. This CDR3 is built from 15 residues. V shed 5 bases and J 0 bases; nucleotides not matched to a gene: 4. Germline V gene sequence: CDR1 SGHVS, CDR2 FNYEAQ. The CDR3 sequence is CASSGGTASGNTIYF. In DNA form, the CDR3 reads TGTGCCAGCAGCGGAGGGACAGCCTCTGGAAACACCATATATTTT.

Worth noting for this clonotype: One base away lies a much larger clone, so this may be a sequencing read error. The chain recombines TRBV29-1 with TRBJ1-4, with D possibly TRBD1 on 5 matching bases. CDR3 length equals 11 residues. V dropped 4 bases and J dropped 14 bases, with 14 bases sitting between them. The germline V gene encodes CDR1 SQVTM and CDR2 ANQGSEA. As DNA, the CDR3 is TGCAGCGTTGTTCAGGGAGGAAACCTGTTTTTT. Residues: CSVVQGGNLFF.

The chain has TRBV3-1 and TRBJ2-2; perhaps TRBD2 as D (6 bases). The V end was cut by 0 bases, the J end by 5 bases, with 16 bases between. Germline assignment: CDR1 LGHDT and CDR2 YNNKEL (reference sequence). This CDR3 region has 17 residues. This CDR3 is CASSQDARRELTGELFF. DNA for the CDR3: TGTGCCAGCAGCCAAGATGCTCGGAGGGAGCTGACCGGGGAGCTGTTTTTT.

This chain connects TRBV29-1 to TRBJ1-1; D may be TRBD1 (6 bases). Germline V gene data show CDR1 as SQVTM and CDR2 as ANQGSEA. The CDR3 consists of 10 residues. Between the trimmed V and J ends, which lost 6 bases and 4 bases, there was a span of 6 bases. As DNA, the CDR3 is TGCAGCGTCAGGGGCACTGAAGCTTTCTTT. As protein: CSVRGTEAFF. The full variable domain, rest sourced from reference TRBV29-1 and TRBJ1-1, is SAVISQKPSRDICQRGTSLTIQCQVDSQVTMMFWYRQQPGQSLTLIATANQGSEATYESGFVIDKFPISRPNLTFSTLTVSNMSPEDSSIYLCSVRGTEAFFGQGTRLTVV.

This clonotype was counted only a few times. The chain employs TRBV20-1 and TRBJ1-4, with D possibly being TRBD1 (5 bases). The CDR3 is 17 amino acids. Germline CDR1 is DFQATT and CDR2 is SNEGSKA (reference sequence). V lost 1 base, J lost 5 bases, and 20 bases lay in between. The DNA of the CDR3 is TGCAGTGCTAGAGGGGGTACATTCGACAGCCGCAATGAAAAACTGTTTTTT. Protein product: CSARGGTFDSRNEKLFF.

The table lists this clonotype with many counts. The chain has TRBV27 and TRBJ2-7, with TRBD2 matching over 8 bases. The CDR3 extends over 15 amino acids. Losses at the gene ends were 3 bases for V and 2 bases for J; bases not matched to a gene: 6. Germline assignment: CDR1 MNHEY and CDR2 SMNVEV (reference sequence). CDR3 loop: CASSFAAGAPYEQYF. In nucleotides, the CDR3 is TGTGCCAGCAGTTTTGCAGCGGGAGCCCCCTACGAGCAGTACTTC.

This clonotype was seen many times. J is TRBJ2-7 and V is TRBV7-8; 10 bases agree with TRBD1. Germline trimming cut 5 bases from V and 4 bases from J; bases unmatched to any gene: 11. This CDR3 is built from 16 residues. Looked up from germline, CDR1 is SGHVS and CDR2 is FQNEAQ. CDR3 region: CASSIPGQGIVYEQYF. For the CDR3, the DNA is TGTGCCAGCAGCATACCGGGACAGGGGATTGTATACGAGCAGTACTTC.

This clonotype was counted many times. V is TRBV12-3 or TRBV12-4 and J is TRBJ1-2; no clear D gene. The V gene lost 6 bases and the J gene lost 0 bases, with 8 bases spanning the gap. The CDR3 is 13 residues long. Here the CDR3 DNA reads TGTGCCAGCAGGCCTACACCTAACTATGGCTACACCTTC. Amino acid sequence: CASRPTPNYGYTF.

This clonotype has ten or more counts. Here the CDR3 DNA reads TGTGCCAGCTCACCAAACGGTGGAGAGACCCAGTACTTC. As protein: CASSPNGGETQYF. The V call is TRBV18, the J call TRBJ2-5; D unresolved. Germline V lookup: CDR1 KGHSH, CDR2 LQKENI. CDR3 length: 13 amino acids. The V end was cut by 2 bases, the J end by 4 bases, with 8 bases between.

This clonotype was counted only a few times. One end of the junction fails to match germline, which may point to a read error. This chain uses TRBV7-3 with TRBJ2-6; 11 bases line up with TRBD2. Germline V gives CDR1 SGHTA, CDR2 FQGTGA. The CDR3 runs 17 residues. CDR3 loop: CASTLAGGPTGANVLTF. The CDR3 nucleotides read TGTGCCAGCACCTTAGCGGGAGGGCCAACTGGGGCCAACGTCCTGACTTTC.

Regarding this clonotype: Its ends do not fully match the called genes, so a read error is possible. The rearrangement joins TRBV30 to TRBJ2-2; possibly TRBD1 or TRBD2 for D (6 bases each). This CDR3 comprises 13 residues. Looked up from germline, CDR1 is GTSNPN and CDR2 is SVGIG (reference sequence). The CDR3 sequence is CAWSPTGTGGLFF. Written as DNA, the CDR3 is TGTGCCTGGAGCCCGACAGGCACCGGGGGGCTGTTTTTT.

This clonotype was observed many times. The J gene is TRBJ1-4, the V gene TRBV12-3 or TRBV12-4, with 9 bases identical to TRBD1. The CDR3 extends over 16 amino acids. Trimming removed 7 bases from V and 5 bases from J; junction bases left unmatched: 11. The CDR3 sequence is CASTTSRDRENEKLFF. DNA of the CDR3: TGTGCCAGCACCACCTCGAGGGACAGGGAGAATGAAAAACTGTTTTTT.

The chain has TRBV7-8 and TRBJ2-5; D unclear. Trimming removed 2 bases at V and 5 bases at J, with 6 bases between. Germline lookup yields CDR1 SGHVS and CDR2 FQNEAQ. The CDR3 runs 12 residues. CDR3 region: CASSLKVETQYF. In nucleotides, the CDR3 is TGTGCCAGCAGCTTAAAGGTGGAGACCCAGTACTTC.

This clonotype was detected many times. The chain recombines TRBV7-6 with TRBJ2-7; the match to TRBD2 covers 14 bases. The CDR3 length is 15 residues. Germline assignment: CDR1 SGHVS and CDR2 FNYEAQ. V lost 6 bases and J lost 6; bases outside the gene matches: 7. The CDR3 region is CASRGLAGAEAEQYF. The CDR3 DNA reads TGTGCCAGCAGGGGACTAGCGGGAGCAGAAGCCGAGCAGTACTTC. Full variable domain (rest looked up from reference TRBV7-6 and TRBJ2-7): GAGVSQSPRYKVTKRGQDVALRCDPISGHVSLYWYRQALGQGPEFLTYFNYEAQQDKSGLPNDRFSAERPEGSISTLTIQRTEQRDSAMYRCASRGLAGAEAEQYFGPGTRLTVT.

The V gene is TRBV4-1, the J gene TRBJ1-1, with D unclear. CDR1 and CDR2 (germline): MGHRA, YSYEKL. The CDR3 is 14 residues long. V was cut by 3 bases and J by 4 bases, with 12 bases left in between. The CDR3 sequence: CASSHMELGTEAFF. The CDR3 region has the DNA TGCGCCAGCAGCCATATGGAACTGGGCACTGAAGCTTTCTTT.

This clonotype was observed many times. The V and J genes are TRBV7-8 and TRBJ2-7; D is perhaps TRBD1 (6 bases). CDR3 length: 12 amino acids. In germline, CDR1 is SGHVS, CDR2 FQNEAQ. The V end was cut by 5 bases, the J end by 3 bases, with 8 bases between. CDR3 sequence reads: CASSMDSYEQYF. CDR3 nucleotides: TGTGCCAGCAGCATGGACAGCTACGAGCAGTACTTC.